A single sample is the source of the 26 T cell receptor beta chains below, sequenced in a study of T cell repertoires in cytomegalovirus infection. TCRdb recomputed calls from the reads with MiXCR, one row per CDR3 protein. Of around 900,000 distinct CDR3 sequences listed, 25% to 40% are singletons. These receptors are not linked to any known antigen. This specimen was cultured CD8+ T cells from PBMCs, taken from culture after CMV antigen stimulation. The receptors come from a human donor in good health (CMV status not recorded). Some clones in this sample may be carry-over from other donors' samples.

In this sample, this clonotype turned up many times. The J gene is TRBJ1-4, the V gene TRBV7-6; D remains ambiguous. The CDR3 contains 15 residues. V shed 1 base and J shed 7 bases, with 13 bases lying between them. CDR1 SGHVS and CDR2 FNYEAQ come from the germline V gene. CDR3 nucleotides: TGTGCCAGCAGCTTAGTGGCCGCCAAGGGTGAAAAACTGTTTTTT. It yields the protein CASSLVAAKGEKLFF.

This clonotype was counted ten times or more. This CDR3 reads CAISDPGTGQETQYF. DNA of the CDR3: TGTGCCATCAGTGATCCCGGGACAGGACAAGAGACCCAGTACTTC. V gene TRBV10-3 combines with J gene TRBJ2-5, with 8 bases that match TRBD1. Germline-derived CDR1 and CDR2 are ENHRY and SYGVKD. With 3 bases clipped from V and 2 bases from J, the junction kept 5 bases outside the gene matches. The length of the CDR3 is 15 residues.

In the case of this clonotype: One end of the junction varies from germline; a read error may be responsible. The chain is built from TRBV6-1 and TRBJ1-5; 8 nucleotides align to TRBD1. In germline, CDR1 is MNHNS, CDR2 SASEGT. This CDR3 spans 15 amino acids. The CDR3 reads CTSSEADRENQPQHF. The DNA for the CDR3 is TGTACCAGCAGTGAAGCGGACAGGGAAAATCAGCCCCAACATTTT.

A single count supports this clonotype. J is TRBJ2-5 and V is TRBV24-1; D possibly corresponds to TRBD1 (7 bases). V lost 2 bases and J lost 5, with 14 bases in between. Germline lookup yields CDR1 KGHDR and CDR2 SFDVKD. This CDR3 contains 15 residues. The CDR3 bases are TGTGCCACCAGTGATTCGGGGGACAGTCAGGAGACCCAGTACTTC. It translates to CATSDSGDSQETQYF.

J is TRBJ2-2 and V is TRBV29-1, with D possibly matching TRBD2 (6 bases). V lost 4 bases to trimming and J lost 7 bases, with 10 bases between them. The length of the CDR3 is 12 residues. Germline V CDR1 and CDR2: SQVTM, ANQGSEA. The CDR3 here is CSVAPGGGELFF. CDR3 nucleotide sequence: TGCAGCGTTGCGCCCGGGGGCGGGGAGCTGTTTTTT.

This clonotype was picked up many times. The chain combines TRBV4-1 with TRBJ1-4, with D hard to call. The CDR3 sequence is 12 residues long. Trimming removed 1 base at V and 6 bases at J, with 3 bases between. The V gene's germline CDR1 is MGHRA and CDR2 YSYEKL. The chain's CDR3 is CASSQVHEKLFF. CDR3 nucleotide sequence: TGCGCCAGCAGCCAAGTGCATGAAAAACTGTTTTTT.

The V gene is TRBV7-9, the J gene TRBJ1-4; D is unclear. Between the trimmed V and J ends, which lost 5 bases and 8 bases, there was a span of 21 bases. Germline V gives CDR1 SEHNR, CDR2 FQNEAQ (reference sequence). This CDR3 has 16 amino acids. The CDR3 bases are TGTGCCAGCAGCCCCTCGATGGACCTAGGTTGGGAAAAACTGTTTTTT. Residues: CASSPSMDLGWEKLFF.

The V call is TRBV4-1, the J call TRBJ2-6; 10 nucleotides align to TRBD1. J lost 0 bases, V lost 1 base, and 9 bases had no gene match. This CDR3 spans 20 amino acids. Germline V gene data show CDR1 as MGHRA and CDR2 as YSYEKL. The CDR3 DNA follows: TGCGCCAGCAGCCAAGGCTGGGGACAGGGGCCACTCTCTGGGGCCAACGTCCTGACTTTC. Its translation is CASSQGWGQGPLSGANVLTF.

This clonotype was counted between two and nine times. The chain's CDR3 is CASRRHPQETQYF. DNA for the CDR3: TGTGCCAGCAGGAGGCACCCCCAAGAGACCCAGTACTTC. V gene TRBV6-1 combines with J gene TRBJ2-5; D is uncertain. With 6 bases removed from V and 1 base from J, the gap between germline ends came to 9 bases. The CDR3 loop spans 13 amino acids. Germline CDR1 is MNHNS and CDR2 is SASEGT.

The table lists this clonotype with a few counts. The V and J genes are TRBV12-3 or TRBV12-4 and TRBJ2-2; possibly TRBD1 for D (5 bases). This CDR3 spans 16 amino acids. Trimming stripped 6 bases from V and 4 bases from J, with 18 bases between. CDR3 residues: CASSPFLDSITGELFF. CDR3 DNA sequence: TGTGCCAGCAGCCCCTTCCTTGACAGTATCACCGGGGAGCTGTTTTTT.

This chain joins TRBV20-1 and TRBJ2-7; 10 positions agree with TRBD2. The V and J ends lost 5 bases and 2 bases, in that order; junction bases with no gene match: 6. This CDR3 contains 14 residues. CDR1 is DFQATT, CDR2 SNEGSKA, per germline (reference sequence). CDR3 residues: CSAQTSGDTYEQYV. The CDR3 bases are TGCAGTGCTCAAACTAGCGGGGATACCTACGAGCAGTACGTC.

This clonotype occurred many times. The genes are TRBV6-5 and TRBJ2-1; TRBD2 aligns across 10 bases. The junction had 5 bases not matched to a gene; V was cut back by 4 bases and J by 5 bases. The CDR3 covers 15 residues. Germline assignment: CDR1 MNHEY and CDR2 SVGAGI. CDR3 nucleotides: TGTGCCAGCAGTTTTGGGCTAGCGGGGGACAATGAGCAGTTCTTC. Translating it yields CASSFGLAGDNEQFF.

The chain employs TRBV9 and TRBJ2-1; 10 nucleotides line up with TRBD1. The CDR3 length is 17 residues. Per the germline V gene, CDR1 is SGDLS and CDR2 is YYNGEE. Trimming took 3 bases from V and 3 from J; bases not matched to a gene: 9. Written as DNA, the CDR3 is TGTGCCAGCAGCGCAAACCCTGGGACAGGGGTCTACAATGAGCAGTTCTTC. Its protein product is CASSANPGTGVYNEQFF.

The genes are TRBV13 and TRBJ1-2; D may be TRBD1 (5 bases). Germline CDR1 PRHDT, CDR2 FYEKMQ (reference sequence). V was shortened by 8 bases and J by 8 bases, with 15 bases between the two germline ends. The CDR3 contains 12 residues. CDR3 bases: TGTGCCAGCGGGACCCGGTCGGAGGGCTACACCTTC. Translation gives CASGTRSEGYTF.

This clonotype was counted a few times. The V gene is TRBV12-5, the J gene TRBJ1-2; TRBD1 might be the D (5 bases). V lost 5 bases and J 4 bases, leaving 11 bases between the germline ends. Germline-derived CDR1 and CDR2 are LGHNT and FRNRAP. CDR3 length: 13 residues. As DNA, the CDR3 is TGTGCTAGTGGTCCCCCGGGACTCTATGGCTACACCTTC. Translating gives CASGPPGLYGYTF.

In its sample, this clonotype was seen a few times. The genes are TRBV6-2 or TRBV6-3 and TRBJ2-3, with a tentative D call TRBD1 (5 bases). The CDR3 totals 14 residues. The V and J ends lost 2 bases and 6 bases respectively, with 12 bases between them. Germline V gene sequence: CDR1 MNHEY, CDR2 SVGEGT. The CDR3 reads CASSYVQGWDTQYF. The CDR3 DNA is TGTGCCAGCAGTTACGTCCAGGGATGGGATACGCAGTATTTT.

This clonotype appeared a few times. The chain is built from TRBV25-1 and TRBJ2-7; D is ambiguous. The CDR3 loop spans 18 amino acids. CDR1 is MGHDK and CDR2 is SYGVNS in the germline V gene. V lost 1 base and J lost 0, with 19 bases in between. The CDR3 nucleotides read TGTGCCAGCAGTGAATTTTTTACTGTCGGTCCTAGCTCCTACGAGCAGTACTTC. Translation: CASSEFFTVGPSSYEQYF.

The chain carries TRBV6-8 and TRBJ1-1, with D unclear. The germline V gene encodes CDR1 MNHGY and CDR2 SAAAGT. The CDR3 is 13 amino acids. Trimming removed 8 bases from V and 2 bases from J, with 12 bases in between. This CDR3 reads CASRLYSNTEAFF. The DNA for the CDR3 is TGTGCCAGCCGACTGTACTCAAACACTGAAGCTTTCTTT.

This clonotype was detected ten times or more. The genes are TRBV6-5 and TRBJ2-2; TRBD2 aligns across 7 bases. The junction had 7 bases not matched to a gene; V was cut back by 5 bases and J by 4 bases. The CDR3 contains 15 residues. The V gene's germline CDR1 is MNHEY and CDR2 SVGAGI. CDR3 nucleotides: TGTGCCAGCAGTCCCCAGGGAGGGAGCACCGGGGAGCTGTTTTTT. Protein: CASSPQGGSTGELFF.

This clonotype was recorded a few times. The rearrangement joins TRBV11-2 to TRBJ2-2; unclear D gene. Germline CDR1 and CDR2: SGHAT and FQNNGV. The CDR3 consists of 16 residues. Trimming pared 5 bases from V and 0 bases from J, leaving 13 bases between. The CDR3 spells CASSISSSANTGELFF. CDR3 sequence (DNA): TGTGCCAGCAGCATTAGTAGTTCAGCGAACACCGGGGAGCTGTTTTTT.

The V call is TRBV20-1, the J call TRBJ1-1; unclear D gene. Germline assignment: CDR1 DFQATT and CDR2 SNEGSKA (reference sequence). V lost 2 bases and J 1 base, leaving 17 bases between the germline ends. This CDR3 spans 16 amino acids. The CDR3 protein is CSARRRLGRTNTEAFF. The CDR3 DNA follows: TGCAGTGCTAGAAGGCGGCTTGGCCGTACGAACACTGAAGCTTTCTTT.

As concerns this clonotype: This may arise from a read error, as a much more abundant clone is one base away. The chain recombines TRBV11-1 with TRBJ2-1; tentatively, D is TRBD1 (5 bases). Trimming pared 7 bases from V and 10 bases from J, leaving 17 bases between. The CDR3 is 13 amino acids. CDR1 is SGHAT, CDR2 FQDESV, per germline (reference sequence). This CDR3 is CASNLQGGREQFF. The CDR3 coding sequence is TGTGCCAGCAACTTGCAGGGTGGACGCGAGCAGTTCTTC.

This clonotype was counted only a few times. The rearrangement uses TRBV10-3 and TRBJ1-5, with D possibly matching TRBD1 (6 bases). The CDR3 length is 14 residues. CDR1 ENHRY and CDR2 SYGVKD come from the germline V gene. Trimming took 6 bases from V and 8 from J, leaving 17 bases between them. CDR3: CAIRGDIQGEPQHF. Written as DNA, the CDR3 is TGTGCCATCAGGGGGGACATACAAGGGGAGCCCCAGCATTTT.

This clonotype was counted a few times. The CDR3 here is CASSLAPGQLNTGELFF. In nucleotides, the CDR3 is TGTGCCAGCAGCTTAGCTCCGGGACAGCTGAACACCGGGGAGCTGTTTTTT. The rearrangement joins TRBV7-6 to TRBJ2-2; 7 bases are a match to TRBD1. The CDR3 covers 17 residues. The V segment lost 0 bases and the J segment 1 base; nucleotides outside the gene matches: 5. Per the germline V gene, CDR1 is SGHVS and CDR2 is FNYEAQ. Drawing the rest from reference TRBV7-6 and TRBJ2-2, the complete variable domain is GAGVSQSPRYKVTKRGQDVALRCDPISGHVSLYWYRQALGQGPEFLTYFNYEAQQDKSGLPNDRFSAERPEGSISTLTIQRTEQRDSAMYRCASSLAPGQLNTGELFFGEGSRLTVL.

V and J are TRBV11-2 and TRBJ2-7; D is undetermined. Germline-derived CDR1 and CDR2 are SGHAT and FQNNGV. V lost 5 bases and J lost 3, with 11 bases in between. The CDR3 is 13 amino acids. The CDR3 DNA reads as TGTGCCAGCAGCGTTGGGTCGGGCTACGAGCAGTACTTC. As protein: CASSVGSGYEQYF.

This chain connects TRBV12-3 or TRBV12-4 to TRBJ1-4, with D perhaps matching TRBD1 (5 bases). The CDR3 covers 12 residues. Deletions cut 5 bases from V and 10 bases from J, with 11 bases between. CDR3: CASSPTGGKLFF. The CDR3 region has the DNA TGTGCCAGCAGTCCCACCGGGGGAAAACTGTTTTTT.